This paragraph reports one TCR beta chain. No antigen is known for it. V lost 6 bases, J lost 2 bases, and 5 bases lay in between. This CDR3 has 13 residues. From germline, CDR1 is MGHDK and CDR2 SYGVNS. This specimen comes from a study of shared clonotypes between healthy human individuals. Overall study findings and caveats: It was the few donors that limited the genetic and exposure-history diversity represented. The study generally estimated greater richness for naive than memory subsets.

Using approximately 200 ng DNA, some 30,000 T cell genomes, the sorted-subset replicate PCRs were run. Profiling relied on immunoSEQ multiplex PCR, and the TCRdb table lists in-frame clones only, not all of them. The top ten hold less than 0.15% of the sample, which has around 2.1 million clones, 95% seen once. The V call is TRBV25-1, the J call TRBJ1-6; no clear D. The clonotype originates from a man aged 18 to 30 in good health. The specimen sequenced was naive CD4+ T cells sorted from blood. Subset indicated: CD45RA+ positively selected. As DNA, the CDR3 is TGTGCCAGCAGACAAACCTATAATTCACCCCTCCACTTT. Translating it yields CASRQTYNSPLHF.